These 25 T cell receptor beta chains share one sample of origin, sequenced in a study of shared clonotypes between healthy human individuals. Sequencing used immunoSEQ multiplex PCR; TCRdb keeps in-frame clones, though not all of them. Of about a million clones listed, about 72% are singletons. Sequencing was performed on memory CD4+ T cells from PBMCs. Subset defined: CD45RA-negative fraction. The receptors originated from a man aged 18 to 29 in good health. Some clones in this sample may be carry-over from other donors' samples.

Worth noting for this clone: This clone may be a read error of a much larger clone one base away. The chain is built from TRBV30 and TRBJ1-2, with D perhaps TRBD1 (5 bases). Germline values: CDR1 GTSNPN, CDR2 SVGIG (reference sequence). V lost 0 bases to trimming and J lost 9 bases, with 14 bases between them. The CDR3 has 13 residues. This chain's CDR3 is CAWSVIGTQCYTF. CDR3 nucleotide sequence: TGTGCCTGGAGTGTAATAGGGACGCAATGCTACACCTTC.

The chain recombines TRBV28 with TRBJ2-5; a possible D gene is TRBD1 (6 bases). CDR3 length: 13 amino acids. The V end lost 6 bases, the J end lost 5 bases, and 13 bases lay between the germline ends. The germline V gene has CDR1 MDHEN and CDR2 SYDVKM. CDR3 nucleotides: TGTGCCAGCAGATCAGGGGTGTGGGAGACCCAGTACTTC. It is translated as CASRSGVWETQYF.

The rearrangement links TRBV19 to TRBJ2-7; 11 bases fit TRBD2. The CDR3 contains 19 residues. Germline lookup yields CDR1 LNHDA and CDR2 SQIVND (reference sequence). Trimming cost V 1 base and J 2 bases; bases outside gene matches: 13. The CDR3 DNA follows: TGTGCCAGTAGTATAGCTCTAACCCTAGCGGGAGGTCCCCCCTACGAGCAGTACTTC. It encodes CASSIALTLAGGPPYEQYF.

The chain's CDR3 is CASSARDRRDGYTF. In DNA, the CDR3 is TGTGCCAGCAGCGCCCGGGACAGAAGGGATGGCTACACCTTC. The rearrangement links TRBV6-5 to TRBJ1-2; the match to TRBD1 covers 7 bases. Per the germline V gene, CDR1 is MNHEY and CDR2 is SVGAGI. The CDR3 is 14 residues long. V lost 6 bases, J lost 6 bases, and 10 bases stayed unmatched.

To note about this clone: The junction does not match germline at one end; this may be a read error. The genes are TRBV2 and TRBJ2-7, with 10 bases that match TRBD1. The CDR3 spans 14 residues. CDR1 is SNHLY and CDR2 is FYNNEI in the germline V gene. CDR3 residues: CASRGQGLDWEQYF. CDR3 in DNA: TGCGCCAGCCGGGGACAGGGGCTTGATTGGGAGCAGTACTTC.

Regarding this clone: Other DNA sequences in the sample encode the same CDR3. V gene TRBV9 combines with J gene TRBJ2-6, with 11 bases lining up with TRBD2. Germline loops: CDR1 SGDLS, CDR2 YYNGEE. V gave up 2 bases and J gave up 3 bases; unmatched junction bases: 1. This CDR3 region has 16 residues. The CDR3 is CASSVGTSGGANVLTF. CDR3 in DNA: TGTGCCAGCAGCGTCGGGACTAGCGGTGGGGCCAACGTCCTGACTTTC.

This chain links TRBV15 with TRBJ1-2; D uncertain. The germline gives CDR1 LNHNV, CDR2 YYDKDF (reference sequence). CDR3 length: 13 amino acids. Deletions cut 0 bases from V and 8 bases from J, with 10 bases between. CDR3 nucleotides: TGTGCCACCAGCAGAGACACAAGGCCAGGCTACACCTTC. Amino acids: CATSRDTRPGYTF.

The chain uses TRBV28 and TRBJ1-2, with D possibly matching TRBD1 (6 bases). V was pared by 1 base and J by 4 bases, with 10 bases between. CDR3 size: 14 residues. In germline, CDR1 is MDHEN, CDR2 SYDVKM. CDR3 amino acids: CASSLFGGGYGYTF. CDR3 coding DNA: TGTGCCAGCAGTTTATTTGGAGGGGGCTATGGCTACACCTTC.

On this clone: Other DNA sequences in this specimen translate into the identical CDR3. V is TRBV20-1 and J is TRBJ2-5, with D tentatively TRBD1 (5 bases). The CDR3 runs to 11 residues. With 6 bases removed from V and 5 bases from J, the gap between germline ends came to 10 bases. Germline CDR1 and CDR2: DFQATT and SNEGSKA (reference sequence). The CDR3 protein is CSAGLGETQYF. The CDR3 coding sequence is TGCAGTGCGGGGCTAGGCGAGACCCAGTACTTC.

The J gene is TRBJ2-7, the V gene TRBV27; 9 bases line up with TRBD1. From germline, CDR1 is MNHEY and CDR2 SMNVEV (reference sequence). The CDR3 runs 17 residues. The J segment lost 2 bases and the V segment lost 3 bases, leaving 11 bases of the junction unmatched. The CDR3 region is CASSFHRRDRAPYEQYF. The CDR3 bases are TGTGCCAGCAGTTTCCACCGCCGGGACAGGGCACCCTACGAGCAGTACTTC.

A note on this clone: Other DNA sequences from this sample encode an identical CDR3 as well. The chain has TRBV19 and TRBJ2-5; D is undetermined. The CDR3 spans 11 residues. Germline V gives CDR1 LNHDA, CDR2 SQIVND (reference sequence). V was trimmed by 8 bases and J by 4 bases, leaving 8 bases between them. The CDR3 sequence is CASRAGETQYF. For the CDR3, the DNA is TGTGCCAGTCGGGCAGGAGAGACCCAGTACTTC. Using reference TRBV19 and TRBJ2-5 for the parts outside the CDR3, the full variable domain is DGGITQSPKYLFRKEGQNVTLSCEQNLNHDAMYWYRQDPGQGLRLIYYSQIVNDFQKGDIAEGYSVSREKKESFPLTVTSAQKNPTAFYLCASRAGETQYFGPGTRLLVL.

DNA of the CDR3: TGTGCCAGCAGCGTAGCTTTAGGGTACGAGCAGTACTTC. Translating gives CASSVALGYEQYF. V gene TRBV9 combines with J gene TRBJ2-7; D ambiguous. This CDR3 comprises 13 residues. The germline CDR1 and CDR2 sequences are SGDLS and YYNGEE. V lost 0 bases and J lost 4, with 8 bases in between. The whole variable domain, filled in from reference TRBV9 and TRBJ2-7, reads DSGVTQTPKHLITATGQRVTLRCSPRSGDLSVYWYQQSLDQGLQFLIQYYNGEERAKGNILERFSAQQFPDLHSELNLSSLELGDSALYFCASSVALGYEQYFGPGTRLTVT.

This clone was detected once. The chain is built from TRBV5-1 and TRBJ2-3, with 10 bases matching TRBD2. Trimming cost V 0 bases and J 3 bases; bases outside gene matches: 4. CDR1 is SGHRS and CDR2 is YFSETQ in the germline V gene. This CDR3 is 16 amino acids long. The CDR3 spells CASSLVASGRTDTQYF. CDR3 DNA sequence: TGCGCCAGCAGCTTGGTTGCTAGCGGGAGAACAGATACGCAGTATTTT.

Of note for this clone: Other DNA sequences in this specimen translate into the identical CDR3. The chain recombines TRBV29-1 with TRBJ2-3, with 8 bases that match TRBD2. Germline V gene data show CDR1 as SQVTM and CDR2 as ANQGSEA. CDR3 length: 14 amino acids. V trimming: 1 base; J trimming: 4 bases; junction bases outside the gene matches: 4. In DNA form, the CDR3 reads TGCAGCGTTGAAGGGGGACTAGGGGCAGATACGCAGTATTTT. This translates into CSVEGGLGADTQYF.

The genes are TRBV5-1 and TRBJ2-5; 9 bases line up with TRBD2. V was pared by 4 bases and J by 5 bases, with 9 bases of the junction left unmatched. This CDR3 is 15 amino acids long. Germline CDR1 is SGHRS and CDR2 is YFSETQ. The CDR3 region is CASSTLAGPPETQYF. The CDR3 coding sequence is TGCGCCAGCAGCACGCTAGCGGGACCTCCGGAGACCCAGTACTTC.

V is TRBV30 and J is TRBJ2-3; possible D gene TRBD2, 6 bases. V lost 6 bases and J 5 bases, leaving 18 bases between the germline ends. In germline, CDR1 is GTSNPN, CDR2 SVGIG (reference sequence). This CDR3 spans 14 amino acids. The CDR3 sequence is CACLKGRRGDTQYF. CDR3 DNA sequence: TGTGCCTGCCTCAAGGGGAGGAGAGGAGATACGCAGTATTTT.

V gene TRBV2 combines with J gene TRBJ1-4; possible D gene TRBD1, 5 bases. The CDR3 extends over 15 amino acids. The germline CDR1 and CDR2 sequences are SNHLY and FYNNEI. The V end lost 3 bases, the J end lost 11 bases, and 19 bases lay between the germline ends. The CDR3: CASSDPGTTADKLFF. CDR3 DNA sequence: TGTGCCAGCAGTGATCCGGGGACCACCGCGGATAAACTGTTTTTT.

This chain links TRBV7-2 with TRBJ2-2; D is unresolved. CDR3 size: 15 residues. V shed 0 bases and J shed 0 bases, with 5 bases lying between them. In germline, CDR1 is SGHTA, CDR2 FQGNSA. CDR3 sequence reads: CASSLAGTNTGELFF. The DNA for the CDR3 is TGTGCCAGCAGCTTAGCGGGCACGAACACCGGGGAGCTGTTTTTT.

This clone was recorded a few times. The chain uses TRBV2 and TRBJ1-1; 9 bases line up with TRBD1. The ends lost 5 bases at V and 6 bases at J; junction bases unmatched: 4. Germline V lookup: CDR1 SNHLY, CDR2 FYNNEI. The CDR3 contains 13 residues. CDR3 protein: CASSRDREAEAFF. CDR3 nucleotide sequence: TGTGCCAGCAGTCGGGACAGGGAGGCTGAAGCTTTCTTT.

V is TRBV7-2 and J is TRBJ2-7; D is unclear. Deletions cut 1 base from V and 3 bases from J, with 13 bases between. The CDR3 is 15 amino acids. Germline V gives CDR1 SGHTA, CDR2 FQGNSA. CDR3 bases: TGTGCCAGCAGCTTAGTCTATCAACAGTTCTACGAGCAGTACTTC. Translating gives CASSLVYQQFYEQYF.

The chain carries TRBV4-1 and TRBJ2-1; TRBD2 agrees at 8 bases. The CDR3 totals 15 residues. The junction had 5 bases not matched to a gene; V was cut back by 5 bases and J by 2 bases. Germline V gives CDR1 MGHRA, CDR2 YSYEKL. The CDR3 sequence is CASSTVGRAYNEQFF. The CDR3 nucleotides are TGCGCCAGCAGCACAGTCGGGAGGGCCTACAATGAGCAGTTCTTC.

Only a few counts were recorded for this clone. The chain employs TRBV4-2 and TRBJ1-2, with D possibly matching TRBD1 (5 bases). The CDR3 runs to 14 residues. Germline-derived CDR1 and CDR2 are LGHNA and YNFKEQ. Trimming shortened V by 0 bases and J by 4 bases, and 9 bases separated the two germline ends. The CDR3 loop is CASSQEPGGYGYTF. CDR3 DNA sequence: TGTGCCAGCAGCCAAGAGCCCGGGGGCTATGGCTACACCTTC.

This clone was recorded once. The rearrangement links TRBV5-8 to TRBJ1-2; D is uncertain. The germline V and J ends were trimmed by 1 base and 8 bases, with 18 bases remaining between them. The CDR3 consists of 15 residues. Germline V gene lookup returns CDR1 SGHTS and CDR2 YDEGEE. CDR3 sequence reads: CASSLWVIQIRGYTF. The CDR3 nucleotides are TGTGCCAGCAGCTTGTGGGTTATTCAGATCCGGGGCTACACCTTC.

On this clone itself: This likely stems from a read error, as it lies one base from a far larger clone. Other DNA variants within this sample encode the same CDR3. DNA for the CDR3: TGTGCCTGGAGTGCACAGAGCAATCAGCCCCAGCATTTT. Amino acids: CAWSAQSNQPQHF. The chain is built from TRBV30 and TRBJ1-5, with D unclear. With 1 base removed from V and 1 base from J, the gap between germline ends came to 5 bases. This CDR3 has 13 amino acids. Per germline, CDR1 GTSNPN and CDR2 SVGIG (reference sequence).

The rearrangement links TRBV29-1 to TRBJ2-2, with a weak D call TRBD2 (5 bases). The germline gives CDR1 SQVTM, CDR2 ANQGSEA. CDR3 length equals 12 residues. Trimming pared 7 bases from V and 10 bases from J, leaving 16 bases between. Here the CDR3 reads CSAGERIQELFF. Written as DNA, the CDR3 is TGCAGCGCTGGGGAGAGGATTCAGGAGCTGTTTTTT.